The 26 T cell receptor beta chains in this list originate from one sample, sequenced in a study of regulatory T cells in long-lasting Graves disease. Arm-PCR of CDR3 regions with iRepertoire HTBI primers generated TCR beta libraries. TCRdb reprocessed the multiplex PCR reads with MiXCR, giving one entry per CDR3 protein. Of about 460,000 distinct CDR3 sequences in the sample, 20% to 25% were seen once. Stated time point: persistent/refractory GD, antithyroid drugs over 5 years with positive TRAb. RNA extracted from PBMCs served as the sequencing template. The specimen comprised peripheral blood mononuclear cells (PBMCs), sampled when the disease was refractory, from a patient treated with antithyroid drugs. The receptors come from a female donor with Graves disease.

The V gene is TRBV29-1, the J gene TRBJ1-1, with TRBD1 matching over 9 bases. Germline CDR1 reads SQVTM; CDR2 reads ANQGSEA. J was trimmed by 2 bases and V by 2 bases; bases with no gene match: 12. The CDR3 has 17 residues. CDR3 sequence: CSVESSGTGRFNTEAFF. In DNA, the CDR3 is TGCAGCGTTGAATCCTCCGGGACAGGGCGGTTTAACACTGAAGCTTTCTTT.

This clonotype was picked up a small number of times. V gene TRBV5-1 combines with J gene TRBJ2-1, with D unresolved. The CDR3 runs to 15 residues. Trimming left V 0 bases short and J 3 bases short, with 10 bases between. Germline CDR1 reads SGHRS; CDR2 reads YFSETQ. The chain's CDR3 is CASSLGPGSYNEQFF. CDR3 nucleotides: TGCGCCAGCAGCTTGGGACCTGGAAGCTACAATGAGCAGTTCTTC.

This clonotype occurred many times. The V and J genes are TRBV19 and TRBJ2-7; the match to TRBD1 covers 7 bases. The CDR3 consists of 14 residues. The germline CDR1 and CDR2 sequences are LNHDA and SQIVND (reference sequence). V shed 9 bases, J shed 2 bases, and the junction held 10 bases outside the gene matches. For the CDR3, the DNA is TGTGCCAGCAGTTCCCGGGACAGCCCCTACGAGCAGTACTTC. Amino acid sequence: CASSSRDSPYEQYF.

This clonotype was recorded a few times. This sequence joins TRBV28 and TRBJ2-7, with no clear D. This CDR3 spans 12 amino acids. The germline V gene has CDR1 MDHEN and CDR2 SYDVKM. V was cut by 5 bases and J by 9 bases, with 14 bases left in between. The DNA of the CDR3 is TGTGCCAGCAGTCCCCCTTTATTGGGGCAGTACTTC. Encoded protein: CASSPPLLGQYF.

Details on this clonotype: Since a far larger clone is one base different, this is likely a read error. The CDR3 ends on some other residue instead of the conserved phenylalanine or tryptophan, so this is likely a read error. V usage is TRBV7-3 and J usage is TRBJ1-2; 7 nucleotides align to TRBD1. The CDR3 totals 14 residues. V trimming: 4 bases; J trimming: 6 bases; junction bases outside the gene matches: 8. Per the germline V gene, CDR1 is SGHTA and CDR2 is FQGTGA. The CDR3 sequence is CASSSHSTGNGYTS. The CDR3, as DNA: TGTGCCAGCAGCTCCCATTCGACAGGGAATGGCTACACCTCC.

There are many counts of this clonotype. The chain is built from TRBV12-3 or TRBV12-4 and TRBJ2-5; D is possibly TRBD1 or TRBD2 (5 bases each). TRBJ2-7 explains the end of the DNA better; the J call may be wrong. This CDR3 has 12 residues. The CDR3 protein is CASRWGSYEQYF. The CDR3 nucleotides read TGTGCCAGCAGGTGGGGGTCCTACGAGCAGTACTTC.

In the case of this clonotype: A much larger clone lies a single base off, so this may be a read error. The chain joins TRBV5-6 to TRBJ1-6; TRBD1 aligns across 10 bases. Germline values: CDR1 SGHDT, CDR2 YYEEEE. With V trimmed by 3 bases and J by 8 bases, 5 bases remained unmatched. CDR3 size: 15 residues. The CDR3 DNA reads TGTGCCAGCAGCTCGGGACAGGGGACCCATTCACCCCTCCACTTT. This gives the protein CASSSGQGTHSPLHF.

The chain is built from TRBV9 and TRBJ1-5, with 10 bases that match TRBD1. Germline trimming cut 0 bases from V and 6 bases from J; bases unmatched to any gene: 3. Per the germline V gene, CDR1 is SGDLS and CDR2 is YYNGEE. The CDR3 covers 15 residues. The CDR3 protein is CASSVGGDRGQPQHF. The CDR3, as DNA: TGTGCCAGCAGCGTAGGAGGGGACAGGGGTCAGCCCCAGCATTTT. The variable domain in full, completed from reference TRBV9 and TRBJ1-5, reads DSGVTQTPKHLITATGQRVTLRCSPRSGDLSVYWYQQSLDQGLQFLIQYYNGEERAKGNILERFSAQQFPDLHSELNLSSLELGDSALYFCASSVGGDRGQPQHFGDGTRLSIL.

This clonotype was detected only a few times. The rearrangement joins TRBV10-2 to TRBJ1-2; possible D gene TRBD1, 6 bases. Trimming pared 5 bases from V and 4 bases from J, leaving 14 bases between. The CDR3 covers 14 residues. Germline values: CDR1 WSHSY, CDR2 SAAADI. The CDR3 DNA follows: TGCGCCAGCAGTTTAACAGGGTCACTCTATGGCTACACCTTC. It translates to CASSLTGSLYGYTF.

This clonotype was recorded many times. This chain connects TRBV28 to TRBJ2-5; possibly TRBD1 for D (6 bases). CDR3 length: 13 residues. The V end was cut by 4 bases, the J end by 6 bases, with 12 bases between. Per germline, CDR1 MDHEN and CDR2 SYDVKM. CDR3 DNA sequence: TGTGCCAGCAGTTGGGGCAGGGGTCAGACCCAGTACTTC. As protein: CASSWGRGQTQYF.

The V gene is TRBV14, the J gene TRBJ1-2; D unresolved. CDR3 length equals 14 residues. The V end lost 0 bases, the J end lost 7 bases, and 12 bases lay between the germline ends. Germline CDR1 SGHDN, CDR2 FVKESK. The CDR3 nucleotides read TGTGCCAGCAGCCAAGATATAGGGAGGGCTGGCTACACCTTC. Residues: CASSQDIGRAGYTF.

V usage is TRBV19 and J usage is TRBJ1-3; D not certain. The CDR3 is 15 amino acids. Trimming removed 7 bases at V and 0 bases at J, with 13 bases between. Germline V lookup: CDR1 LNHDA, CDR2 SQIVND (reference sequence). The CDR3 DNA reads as TGTGCCAGTAACTTCGGGCCCGACTCTGGAAACACCATATATTTT. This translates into CASNFGPDSGNTIYF.

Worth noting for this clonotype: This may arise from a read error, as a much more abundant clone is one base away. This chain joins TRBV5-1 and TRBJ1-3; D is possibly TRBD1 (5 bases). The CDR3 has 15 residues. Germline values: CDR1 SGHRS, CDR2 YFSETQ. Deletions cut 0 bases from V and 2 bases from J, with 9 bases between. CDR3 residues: CASSLGGMAGNTIYF. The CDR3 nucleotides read TGCGCCAGCAGCTTGGGGGGGATGGCTGGAAACACCATATATTTT.

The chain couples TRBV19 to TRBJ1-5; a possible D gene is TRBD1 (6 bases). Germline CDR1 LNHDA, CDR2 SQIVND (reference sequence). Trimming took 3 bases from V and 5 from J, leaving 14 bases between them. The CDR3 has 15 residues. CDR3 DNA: TGTGCCAGTAGTATTGCGTGGGGGGGCGATCAGCCCCAGCATTTT. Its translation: CASSIAWGGDQPQHF.

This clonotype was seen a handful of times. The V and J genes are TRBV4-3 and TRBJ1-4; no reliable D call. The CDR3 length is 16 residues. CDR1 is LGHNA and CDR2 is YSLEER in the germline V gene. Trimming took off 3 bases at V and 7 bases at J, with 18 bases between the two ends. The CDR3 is CASSQGTDGVGEKLFF. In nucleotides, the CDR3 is TGCGCCAGCAGCCAGGGTACGGACGGGGTTGGTGAAAAACTGTTTTTT.

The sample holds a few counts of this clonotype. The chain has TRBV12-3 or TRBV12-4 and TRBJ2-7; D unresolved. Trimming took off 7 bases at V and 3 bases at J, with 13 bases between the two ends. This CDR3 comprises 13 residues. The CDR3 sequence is CASTSNNIYEQYF. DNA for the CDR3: TGTGCCAGCACCTCTAACAACATCTACGAGCAGTACTTC.

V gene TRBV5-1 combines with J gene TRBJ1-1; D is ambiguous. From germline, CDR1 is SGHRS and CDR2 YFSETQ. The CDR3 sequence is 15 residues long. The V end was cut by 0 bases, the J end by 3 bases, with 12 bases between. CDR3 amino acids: CASSLEGSGDTEAFF. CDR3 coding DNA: TGCGCCAGCAGCTTGGAAGGGAGCGGGGACACTGAAGCTTTCTTT.

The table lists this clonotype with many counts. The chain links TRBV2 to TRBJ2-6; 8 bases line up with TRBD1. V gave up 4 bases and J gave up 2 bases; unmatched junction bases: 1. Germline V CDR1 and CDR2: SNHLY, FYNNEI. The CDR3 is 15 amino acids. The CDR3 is CASSGGQAGANVLTF. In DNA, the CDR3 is TGTGCCAGCAGTGGGGGACAGGCTGGGGCCAACGTCCTGACTTTC.

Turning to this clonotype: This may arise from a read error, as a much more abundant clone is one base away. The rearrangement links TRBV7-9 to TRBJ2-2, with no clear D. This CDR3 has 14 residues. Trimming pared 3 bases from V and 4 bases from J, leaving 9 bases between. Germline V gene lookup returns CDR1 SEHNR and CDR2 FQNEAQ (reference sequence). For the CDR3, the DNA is TGTGCCAGCAGCTTCGCAGTGACCACCGGGGAGCTGTTTTTT. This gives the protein CASSFAVTTGELFF.

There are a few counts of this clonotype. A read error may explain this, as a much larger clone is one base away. In DNA form, the CDR3 reads TGTGCCAGTAGCCCAGGAACAGGGTGGGAAGAGACCCAGTACTTC. Protein sequence: CASSPGTGWEETQYF. V and J are TRBV19 and TRBJ2-5; a weak D match, TRBD1 (6 bases). This CDR3 region has 15 residues. V shed 6 bases and J shed 3 bases, with 17 bases lying between them. The germline V gene encodes CDR1 LNHDA and CDR2 SQIVND (reference sequence).

The CDR3 region has the DNA TGCAGTGCACAGGGTTCAGGTGGGGAGACCCAGTACTTC. Translated, it gives CSAQGSGGETQYF. The chain employs TRBV20-1 and TRBJ2-5, with D possibly matching TRBD1 (6 bases). V lost 6 bases to trimming and J lost 5 bases, with 16 bases between them. The germline V gene encodes CDR1 DFQATT and CDR2 SNEGSKA (reference sequence). The CDR3 runs to 13 residues.

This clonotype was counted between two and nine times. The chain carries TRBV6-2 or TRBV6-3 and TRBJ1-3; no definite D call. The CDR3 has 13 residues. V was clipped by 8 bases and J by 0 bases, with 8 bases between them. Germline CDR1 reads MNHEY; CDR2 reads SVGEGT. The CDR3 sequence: CASQRLSGNTIYF. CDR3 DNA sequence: TGTGCCAGCCAGCGTCTCTCTGGAAACACCATATATTTT.

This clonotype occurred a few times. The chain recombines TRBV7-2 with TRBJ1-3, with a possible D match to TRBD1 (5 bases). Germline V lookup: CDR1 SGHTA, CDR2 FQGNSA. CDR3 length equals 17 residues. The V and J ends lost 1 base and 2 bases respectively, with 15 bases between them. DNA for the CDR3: TGTGCCAGCAGCTTAGAGTCAACAGGAGGTACTGGAAACACCATATATTTT. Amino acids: CASSLESTGGTGNTIYF.

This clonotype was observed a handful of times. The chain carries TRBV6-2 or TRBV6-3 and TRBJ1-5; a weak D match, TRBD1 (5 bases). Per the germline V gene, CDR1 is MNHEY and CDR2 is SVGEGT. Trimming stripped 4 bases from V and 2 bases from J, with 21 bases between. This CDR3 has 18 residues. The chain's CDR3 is CASSSLRDGNRGNQPQHF. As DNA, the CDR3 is TGTGCCAGCAGTTCCCTCCGGGACGGTAACCGAGGCAATCAGCCCCAGCATTTT.

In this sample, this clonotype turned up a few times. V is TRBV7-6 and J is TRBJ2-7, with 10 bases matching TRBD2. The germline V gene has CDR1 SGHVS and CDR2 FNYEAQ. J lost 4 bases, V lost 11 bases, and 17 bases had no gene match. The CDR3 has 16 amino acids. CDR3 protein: CALSRGAGLAVYEQYF. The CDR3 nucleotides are TGTGCCCTAAGCCGGGGGGCCGGACTAGCGGTATACGAGCAGTACTTC.

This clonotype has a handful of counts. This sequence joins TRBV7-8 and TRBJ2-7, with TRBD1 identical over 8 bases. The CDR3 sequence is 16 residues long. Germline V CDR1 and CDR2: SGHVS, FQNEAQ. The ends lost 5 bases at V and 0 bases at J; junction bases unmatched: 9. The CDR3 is CASSAPGTGISYEQYF. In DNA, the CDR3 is TGTGCCAGCAGCGCCCCCGGGACAGGCATCTCCTACGAGCAGTACTTC.